This T cell receptor (beta chain) appears in the sequencing data of a study of blood T cell repertoires in COVID-19. Study overall: The analysed material was cDNA or gDNA that came from T cells, B-cell-depleted T cells, or PBMCs.

The germline gives CDR1 MDHEN, CDR2 SYDVKM. V lost 2 bases, J lost 0 bases, and 7 bases lay in between. The CDR3 loop spans 14 amino acids. Measured with immunoSEQ multiplex PCR; TCRdb has only the in-frame clones, and not every one. Found here are approximately 150,000 clones, roughly 88% of them singletons; the top ten hold roughly 10%. Sequenced material: peripheral blood. The rearrangement links TRBV28 to TRBJ1-1; no reliable D call. This TCR came from a man aged 60 to 75 with active or convalescent COVID-19. The CDR3 nucleotides read TGTGCCAGCAGTTTAGTGCAGATGAACACTGAAGCTTTCTTT. Translated, it gives CASSLVQMNTEAFF.